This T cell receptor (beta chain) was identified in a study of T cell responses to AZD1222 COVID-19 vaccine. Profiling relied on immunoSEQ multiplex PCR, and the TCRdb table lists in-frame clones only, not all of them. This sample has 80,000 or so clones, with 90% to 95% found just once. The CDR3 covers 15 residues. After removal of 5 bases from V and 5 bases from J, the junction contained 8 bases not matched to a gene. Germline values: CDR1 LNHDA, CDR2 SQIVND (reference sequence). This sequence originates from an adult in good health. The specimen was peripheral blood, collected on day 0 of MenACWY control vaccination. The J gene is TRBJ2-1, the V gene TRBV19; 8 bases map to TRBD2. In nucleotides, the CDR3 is TGTGCCAGTAGTCCCATCACTAGCGGTAACAATGAGCAGTTCTTC. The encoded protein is CASSPITSGNNEQFF. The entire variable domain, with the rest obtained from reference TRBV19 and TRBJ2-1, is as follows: DGGITQSPKYLFRKEGQNVTLSCEQNLNHDAMYWYRQDPGQGLRLIYYSQIVNDFQKGDIAEGYSVSREKKESFPLTVTSAQKNPTAFYLCASSPITSGNNEQFFGPGTRLTVL.